Each of the 4 T cell receptor beta chains below was sequenced from the same sample in a study of cytomegalovirus exposure and HLA in healthy donors. Amplification used 60 Vbeta primers and 13 Jbeta primers. The data were produced by immunoSEQ multiplex PCR, yet TCRdb's version contains in-frame clones alone and is incomplete. The data show tens of thousands of clones, around 72% seen once. Sequenced sample: PBMCs. The receptor set was obtained from a woman in her forties in good health and CMV-seropositive.

The chain employs TRBV6-5 and TRBJ1-1; TRBD1 is a possible D gene (6 bases). Germline CDR1 is MNHEY and CDR2 is SVGAGI. This CDR3 has 14 residues. Trimming left V 3 bases short and J 1 base short, with 9 bases between. The CDR3 sequence: CASSYDRTNTEAFF. The CDR3, as DNA: TGTGCCAGCAGTTATGACAGGACGAACACTGAAGCTTTCTTT.

This clone was detected a few times. The gene calls are TRBV25-1 and TRBJ1-2; 10 nucleotides align to TRBD1. V lost 6 bases, J lost 7 bases, and 2 bases stayed unmatched. This CDR3 spans 12 amino acids. CDR1 is MGHDK and CDR2 is SYGVNS in the germline V gene. The CDR3 DNA reads TGTGCCAGCAGACGACAGGGGGCTGGCTACACCTTC. Its protein is CASRRQGAGYTF.

This chain joins TRBV7-9 and TRBJ2-5, with TRBD2 identical over 13 bases. The CDR3 spans 16 residues. Germline values: CDR1 SEHNR, CDR2 FQNEAQ (reference sequence). V lost 5 bases, J lost 5 bases, and 8 bases stayed unmatched. CDR3: CASSPTSGGAFETQYF. CDR3 DNA sequence: TGTGCCAGCAGCCCAACTAGCGGGGGGGCCTTTGAGACCCAGTACTTC.

The gene calls are TRBV27 and TRBJ1-1, with D perhaps matching TRBD1 (5 bases). Per germline, CDR1 MNHEY and CDR2 SMNVEV (reference sequence). This CDR3 region has 13 residues. The V end was cut by 6 bases, the J end by 4 bases, with 12 bases between. Here the CDR3 reads CASRFQGSTEAFF. The DNA for the CDR3 is TGTGCCAGCAGGTTCCAGGGTAGCACTGAAGCTTTCTTT.